Listed below are T cell receptor beta chains from one sample, sequenced in a study of PD-1 blockade in classical Hodgkin lymphoma. Libraries were prepared by immunoSEQ multiplex PCR; TCRdb keeps only in-frame clonotypes and omits some of them. This sample has more than 50,000 clones; roughly 90% occur once, and the top ten carry 9.7%. Sequenced here: peripheral blood mononuclear cells (PBMCs), sampled at baseline. These TCRs come from a human donor with classical Hodgkin lymphoma. Both conserved end residues are part of each CDR3. D genes are given only for firm matches. Not every row has a clone size; where given, it reads once, few, many or a size class.

size: -; V: TRBV7-9; J: TRBJ1-2; D: -; CDR3: CASSFGGRTYGYTF; DNA: TGTGCCAGCAGCTTCGGCGGCAGGACGTATGGCTACACCTTC
size: -; V: TRBV25-1; J: TRBJ2-2; D: -; CDR3: CASSELLNTGELFF; DNA: TGTGCCAGCAGTGAACTGCTGAACACCGGGGAGCTGTTTTTT
size: -; V: TRBV28; J: TRBJ2-1; D: TRBD2; CDR3: CASSLFTSDSYNEQFF; DNA: TGTGCCAGCAGTCTCTTCACTAGCGACTCCTACAATGAGCAGTTCTTC
size: -; V: TRBV28; J: TRBJ1-1; D: -; CDR3: CASSFGSEAFF; DNA: TGTGCCAGCAGTTTCGGGAGTGAAGCTTTCTTT
size: -; V: TRBV14; J: TRBJ2-7; D: TRBD2; CDR3: CASSPRTSTPYEQYF; DNA: TGTGCCAGCAGCCCCCGGACTAGTACGCCCTACGAGCAGTACTTC
size: -; V: TRBV5-1; J: TRBJ2-5; D: TRBD1; CDR3: CASSHGTAQETQYF; DNA: TGCGCCAGCAGCCACGGGACAGCCCAAGAGACCCAGTACTTC
size: -; V: TRBV28; J: TRBJ2-7; D: -; CDR3: CASSILRGLPYEQYF; DNA: TGTGCCAGCAGTATCCTACGGGGACTTCCTTACGAGCAGTACTTC
size: -; V: TRBV6-1; J: TRBJ2-7; D: -; CDR3: CASTALWTDSYEQYF; DNA: TGTGCCAGCACCGCCCTTTGGACAGACTCCTACGAGCAGTACTTC
size: -; V: TRBV28; J: TRBJ2-4; D: -; CDR3: CASSRATNIQYF; DNA: TGTGCCAGCAGTAGGGCCACAAACATTCAGTACTTC
size: -; V: TRBV28; J: TRBJ2-6; D: -; CDR3: CASSPTPGRRLSGANVLTF; DNA: TGTGCCAGCAGCCCGACACCGGGACGTCGGCTCTCTGGGGCCAACGTCCTGACTTTC
size: -; V: TRBV28; J: TRBJ1-2; D: -; CDR3: CASSFADANYGYTF; DNA: TGTGCCAGCAGTTTTGCAGATGCTAACTATGGCTACACCTTC
size: few; V: TRBV7-9; J: TRBJ1-2; D: TRBD1; CDR3: CASSPDRGLSGYTF; DNA: TGTGCCAGCAGCCCGGACAGGGGGCTGTCTGGCTACACCTTC
size: once; V: TRBV7-9; J: TRBJ2-7; D: -; CDR3: CASSLVTSFYEQYF; DNA: TGTGCCAGCAGCTTAGTTACTAGTTTCTACGAGCAGTACTTC
size: -; V: TRBV6-7; J: TRBJ1-5; D: TRBD1; CDR3: CASRKGQGATSNQPQHF; DNA: TGTGCCAGCAGAAAAGGACAGGGGGCGACGAGCAATCAGCCCCAGCATTTT
size: -; V: TRBV10-2; J: TRBJ1-2; D: TRBD1; CDR3: CASSGTGGKEIYGYTF; DNA: TGCGCCAGCTCCGGGACAGGGGGCAAAGAGATTTATGGCTACACCTTC
size: few; V: TRBV6-5; J: TRBJ1-5; D: -; CDR3: CASSSLGASNQPQHF; DNA: TGTGCCAGCAGCTCTCTGGGCGCTAGCAATCAGCCCCAGCATTTT
size: -; V: TRBV5-6; J: TRBJ2-7; D: -; CDR3: CASSCLYEQYF; DNA: TGTGCCAGCAGCTGCCTCTACGAGCAGTACTTC
size: -; V: TRBV6-5; J: TRBJ1-1; D: -; CDR3: CASSYSQPPEAFF; DNA: TGTGCCAGCAGTTACTCTCAGCCCCCTGAAGCTTTCTTT
size: -; V: TRBV11-3; J: TRBJ2-7; D: -; CDR3: CASSLGHKSAEYSYEQYF; DNA: TGTGCCAGCAGCTTAGGGCACAAGTCGGCAGAATACTCCTACGAGCAGTACTTC
size: -; V: TRBV7-2; J: TRBJ1-5; D: TRBD1; CDR3: CASSHRTGHQPQHF; DNA: TGTGCCAGCAGCCATCGGACAGGGCATCAGCCCCAGCATTTT
size: -; V: TRBV5-5; J: TRBJ2-2; D: -; CDR3: CASSLEGGRNTGELFF; DNA: TGTGCCAGCAGCTTGGAGGGTGGGAGGAACACCGGGGAGCTGTTTTTT
size: -; V: TRBV7-4; J: TRBJ2-7; D: TRBD1; CDR3: CASSFNRGPPTTYEQYF; DNA: TGTGCCAGCAGCTTTAACAGGGGGCCCCCTACAACCTACGAGCAGTACTTC
size: -; V: TRBV27; J: TRBJ2-7; D: -; CDR3: CASSPRMSSYEQYF; DNA: TGTGCCAGCAGTCCCCGTATGTCCTCCTACGAGCAGTACTTC
size: -; V: TRBV5-1; J: TRBJ1-2; D: TRBD1; CDR3: CASSRDRKNYGYTF; DNA: TGCGCCAGCAGCCGGGACAGGAAAAACTATGGCTACACCTTC
size: -; V: TRBV5-8; J: TRBJ1-2; D: TRBD1; CDR3: CASSLNWDRGYGYTF; DNA: TGTGCCAGCAGCTTAAACTGGGACAGGGGCTATGGCTACACCTTC
size: -; V: TRBV5-1; J: TRBJ2-3; D: -; CDR3: CASSLESSWADTQYF; DNA: TGCGCCAGCAGCTTGGAATCCTCTTGGGCAGATACGCAGTATTTT
size: -; V: TRBV7-9; J: TRBJ1-5; D: -; CDR3: CASSLGQVSRPQHF; DNA: TGTGCCAGCAGCTTAGGACAGGTTTCCCGGCCCCAGCATTTT
size: -; V: TRBV19; J: TRBJ2-1; D: TRBD2; CDR3: CASSISPYGGGRVEQFF; DNA: TGTGCCAGTAGTATAAGCCCTTATGGGGGAGGGCGGGTTGAGCAGTTCTTC
size: -; V: TRBV6-1; J: TRBJ1-4; D: -; CDR3: CASSEMSANEKLFF; DNA: TGTGCCAGCAGTGAAATGTCAGCTAATGAAAAACTGTTTTTT
size: few; V: TRBV2; J: TRBJ2-7; D: TRBD2; CDR3: CASSEGTGGPYEQYF; DNA: TGTGCCAGCAGTGAAGGGACGGGAGGGCCATACGAGCAGTACTTC
size: -; V: TRBV4-1; J: TRBJ1-1; D: -; CDR3: CASSQGQQQNTEAFF; DNA: TGCGCCAGCAGCCAAGGTCAACAGCAGAACACTGAAGCTTTCTTT
size: once; V: TRBV7-3; J: TRBJ2-6; D: -; CDR3: CASTPGPSGANVLTF; DNA: TGTGCCAGCACCCCGGGACCCTCTGGGGCCAACGTCCTGACTTTC
size: -; V: TRBV4-2; J: TRBJ1-1; D: -; CDR3: CASSQDLGTEAFF; DNA: TGTGCCAGCAGCCAAGATCTTGGCACTGAAGCTTTCTTT
size: -; V: TRBV7-2; J: TRBJ2-7; D: -; CDR3: CASSDYLVTEQYF; DNA: TGTGCCAGCAGCGACTACCTTGTAACCGAGCAGTACTTC
size: few; V: TRBV19; J: TRBJ1-5; D: -; CDR3: CASSIGGQPQHF; DNA: TGTGCCAGTAGTATTGGTGGTCAGCCCCAGCATTTT
size: once; V: TRBV5-1; J: TRBJ2-7; D: -; CDR3: CASRYWDNTYEQYF; DNA: TGCGCCAGCAGATATTGGGACAACACCTACGAGCAGTACTTC
size: -; V: TRBV19; J: TRBJ2-1; D: -; CDR3: CASSNPRQGGTYNEQFF; DNA: TGTGCCAGTAGTAACCCCCGGCAGGGGGGGACCTACAATGAGCAGTTCTTC
size: -; V: TRBV4-1; J: TRBJ2-6; D: TRBD1; CDR3: CASSSRGDRGSSGANVLTF; DNA: TGCGCCAGCAGCTCCAGAGGGGACAGGGGAAGCTCTGGGGCCAACGTCCTGACTTTC
size: -; V: TRBV7-8; J: TRBJ1-2; D: -; CDR3: CASSLAIFDRGVDGYTF; DNA: TGTGCCAGCAGCTTAGCGATTTTTGACAGAGGAGTAGATGGCTACACCTTC
size: -; V: TRBV5-1; J: TRBJ2-7; D: -; CDR3: CASSLSSDPYEQYF; DNA: TGCGCCAGCAGCTTGTCCTCGGACCCCTACGAGCAGTACTTC
size: once; V: TRBV5-1; J: TRBJ1-4; D: TRBD1; CDR3: CASRAQGANEKLFF; DNA: TGCGCCAGCAGGGCGCAGGGGGCTAATGAAAAACTGTTTTTT
size: -; V: TRBV27; J: TRBJ2-1; D: -; CDR3: CASSPGVRNEQFF; DNA: TGTGCCAGCAGTCCGGGAGTTCGCAATGAGCAGTTCTTC
size: -; V: TRBV5-4; J: TRBJ2-7; D: TRBD2; CDR3: CASSLSTSGSYEQYF; DNA: TGTGCCAGCAGCTTGTCTACTAGCGGGAGCTACGAGCAGTACTTC
size: -; V: TRBV11-3; J: TRBJ2-2; D: -; CDR3: CASSLGSSANTGELFF; DNA: TGTGCCAGCAGCTTAGGTTCCTCGGCGAACACCGGGGAGCTGTTTTTT
size: -; V: TRBV9; J: TRBJ1-1; D: TRBD1; CDR3: CASSAQTGGNTEAFF; DNA: TGTGCCAGCAGCGCTCAGACAGGGGGAAACACTGAAGCTTTCTTT
size: -; V: TRBV27; J: TRBJ2-1; D: TRBD2; CDR3: CASSFGLASYNEQFF; DNA: TGTGCCAGCAGTTTCGGACTAGCGTCGTACAATGAGCAGTTCTTC